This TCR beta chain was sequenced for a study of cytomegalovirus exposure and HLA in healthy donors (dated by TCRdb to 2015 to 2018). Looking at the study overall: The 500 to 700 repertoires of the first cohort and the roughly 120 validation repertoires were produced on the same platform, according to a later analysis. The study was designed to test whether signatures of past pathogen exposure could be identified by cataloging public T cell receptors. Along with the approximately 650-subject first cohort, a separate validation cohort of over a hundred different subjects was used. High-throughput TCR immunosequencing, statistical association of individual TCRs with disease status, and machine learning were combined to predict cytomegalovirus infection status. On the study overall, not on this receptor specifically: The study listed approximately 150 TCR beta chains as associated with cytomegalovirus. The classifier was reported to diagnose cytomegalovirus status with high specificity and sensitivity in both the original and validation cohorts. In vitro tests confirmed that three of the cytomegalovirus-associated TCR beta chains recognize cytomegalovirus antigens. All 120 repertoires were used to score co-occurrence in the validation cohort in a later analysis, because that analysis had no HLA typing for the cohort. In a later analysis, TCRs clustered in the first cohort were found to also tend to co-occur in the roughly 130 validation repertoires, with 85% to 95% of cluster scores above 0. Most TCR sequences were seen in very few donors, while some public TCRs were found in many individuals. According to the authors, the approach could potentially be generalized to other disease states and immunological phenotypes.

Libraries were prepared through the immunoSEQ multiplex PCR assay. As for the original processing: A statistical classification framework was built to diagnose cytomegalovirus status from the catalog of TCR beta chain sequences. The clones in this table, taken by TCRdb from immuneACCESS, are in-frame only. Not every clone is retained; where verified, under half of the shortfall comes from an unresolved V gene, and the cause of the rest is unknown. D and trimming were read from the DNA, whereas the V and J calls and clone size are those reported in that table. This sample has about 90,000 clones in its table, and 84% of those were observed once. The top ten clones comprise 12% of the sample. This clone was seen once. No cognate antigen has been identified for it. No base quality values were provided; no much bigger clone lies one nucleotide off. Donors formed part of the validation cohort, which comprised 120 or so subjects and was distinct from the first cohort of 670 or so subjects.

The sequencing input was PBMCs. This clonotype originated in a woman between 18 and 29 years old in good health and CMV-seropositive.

The nucleotides read TGTGCCAGCAGGGGGACGGCCGGGGGGAAGCAGTTCTTC. Its translation is CASRGTAGGKQFF. The sequence joins TRBV2 to TRBJ2-1; 7 nucleotides in the junction match TRBD2. Sequences SNHLY (CDR1) and FYNNEI (CDR2) are obtained from the germline V gene. V loses 6 bases at its end and J loses 11 bases; junction bases beyond the gene matches: 10. The CDR3 measures 13 amino acids from cysteine to phenylalanine. Kept here is only the CDR3 DNA, which spans 39 bases and is read in frame from base 1.